A single T cell receptor beta chain is shown here with its context. These data come from a study of OX40 agonist ivuxolimab in advanced cancers. For the study at large: Patients received ivuxolimab, an intravenous treatment, every 2 weeks at 0.01 to 10 mg/kg.

V gave up 5 bases and J gave up 9 bases; unmatched junction bases: 6. There are 13 residues in the CDR3. Germline V gene data show CDR1 as LNHNV and CDR2 as YYDKDF (reference sequence). The table came from immunoSEQ multiplex PCR; TCRdb's copy has only in-frame clones and leaves some out. The data show tens of thousands of clones, approximately 88% seen once. The receptor's source is an adult with an advanced solid tumor such as melanoma, head and neck, liver or kidney cancer. Sequenced material: CD4+ or CD8+ T cells sorted from blood, taken in a trial of the OX40 agonist ivuxolimab. This chain joins TRBV15 and TRBJ1-5; 8 bases match TRBD1. CDR3 sequence (DNA): TGTGCCACCAGCTCTGACAGGGGAGGGCCCCAGCATTTT. It translates to CATSSDRGGPQHF.